This TCR beta chain came from a study of blood T cell repertoires in COVID-19. At the level of the study: From T cells, B-cell-depleted T cells, or PBMCs came the material, which was cDNA or gDNA.

Authors' methods: From reference gene primer amplification, estimates of nucleated cell counts were derived. Clones were read by immunoSEQ multiplex PCR, and TCRdb kept only the in-frame ones, dropping some. The V and J calls and clone size are taken from that table; D and trimming were inferred from the DNA. The sample consists of about 220,000 clones, less than 85% of them appearing once. The CDR3 loop spans 15 amino acids. Germline CDR1 is SGHVS and CDR2 is FNYEAQ. V was pared by 5 bases and J by 0 bases, with 2 bases of the junction left unmatched. The sequenced sample was peripheral blood. The clonotype was recovered from an elderly woman with acute or convalescent COVID-19. The rearrangement links TRBV7-6 to TRBJ2-1, with 9 bases aligning to TRBD2. The CDR3 nucleotides read TGTGCCAGCAGCAATAGCGGGGGCTCCTACAATGAGCAGTTCTTC. Protein: CASSNSGGSYNEQFF.